This is a list of T cell receptor beta chains from one sample in a study of Ad26.COV2.S vaccination and SARS-CoV-2 variants. Assay used: immunoSEQ multiplex PCR; TCRdb lists only in-frame clones, some missing. The sample has about 320,000 clones, 85% seen once; the top ten hold under 2.5%. The material sequenced was peripheral blood, taken in a trial of Ad26.COV2.S vaccine versus placebo. The origin of the receptors is a person aged 18 to 59 who received the Ad26.COV2.S COVID-19 vaccine or a placebo. CDR3s include the opening cysteine and the closing phenylalanine or tryptophan.

>15|TRBJ1-5|TRBV4-1
CASSQVPVSNQPQHF
>15|TRBJ2-4|TRBV2
CASSADSGSENIQYF
>13|TRBJ1-1|TRBV19
CASSQGRNTEAFF
>15|TRBJ2-7|TRBV6-5
CASSTLGQTNYEQYF
>17|TRBJ2-7|TRBV5-1
CASSYLHSSGGAYEQYF
>13|TRBJ1-2|TRBV5-1
CASSLKGNYGYTF
>11|TRBJ2-2|TRBV4-1
CASYGAGELFF
>17|TRBJ2-7|TRBV6-1
CASSERPSGGSSYEQYF
>14|TRBJ1-2|TRBV5-5
CASTPGAGLYGYTF
>14|TRBJ1-5|TRBV27
CASSGQGENQPQHF
>15|TRBJ1-4|TRBV11-2
CASRLGRITNEKLFF
>15|TRBJ2-2|TRBV5-5
CASSSLSGATGELFF
>17|TRBJ1-2|TRBV4-1
CASSLRLDRGRNYGYTF
>12|TRBJ2-7|TRBV9
CASRGASYEQYF
>21|TRBJ2-2|TRBV18
CASSPTNIRGLGIANTGELFF
>14|TRBJ1-4|TRBV6-5
CASSRGQTNEKLFF
>13|TRBJ1-1|TRBV6-5
CASTSSGVSEAFF